Below, 24 T cell receptor beta chains from the same sample are listed, as sequenced in a study of early T cells in non-severe SARS-CoV-2 infection. TCRdb analysed the 5' RACE reads with MiXCR anew, one entry per CDR3 protein. Among 95,000 to 100,000 distinct CDR3 sequences listed, about 13% were seen once. The material sequenced was whole blood. The receptor set was obtained from an adult who was a healthcare worker with PCR-confirmed SARS-CoV-2 infection or an uninfected control (not recorded which).

This clonotype has ten or more counts. V usage is TRBV5-4 and J usage is TRBJ2-1, with D perhaps TRBD1 or TRBD2 (7 bases each). In germline, CDR1 is SGHNT, CDR2 YYREEE (reference sequence). This CDR3 region has 14 residues. V dropped 0 bases and J dropped 7 bases, with 11 bases sitting between them. The CDR3 is CASSLAGGGNEQFF. In DNA, the CDR3 is TGTGCCAGCAGCTTGGCAGGGGGGGGGAATGAGCAGTTCTTC.

This clonotype was picked up a small number of times. The rearrangement links TRBV11-2 to TRBJ2-3; 8 bases agree with TRBD1. The CDR3 extends over 15 amino acids. CDR1 is SGHAT and CDR2 is FQNNGV in the germline V gene. After removal of 4 bases from V and 2 bases from J, the junction contained 5 bases not matched to a gene. CDR3 sequence: CASSSGQGTTDTQYF. Written as DNA, the CDR3 is TGTGCCAGCAGCTCCGGACAGGGAACCACAGATACGCAGTATTTT.

This clonotype came up many times. The chain carries TRBV29-1 and TRBJ2-1, with 12 positions matching TRBD2. The CDR3 is made up of 11 amino acids. J was trimmed by 8 bases and V by 8 bases; bases with no gene match: 1. Germline CDR1 reads SQVTM; CDR2 reads ANQGSEA. The CDR3 sequence is CSRTSGDEQFF. For the CDR3, the DNA is TGCAGCAGGACTAGCGGGGATGAGCAGTTCTTC.

This clonotype was recorded many times. This sequence joins TRBV15 and TRBJ2-7; D possibly corresponds to TRBD1 (7 bases). The CDR3 length is 16 residues. CDR1 and CDR2 (germline): LNHNV, YYDKDF (reference sequence). Trimming left V 0 bases short and J 3 bases short, with 15 bases between. Here the CDR3 DNA reads TGTGCCACCAGCAGAGATCGGTGGCAGGGGGGCTACGAGCAGTACTTC. This translates into CATSRDRWQGGYEQYF.

This clonotype was seen a few times. The chain is built from TRBV2 and TRBJ1-2, with D uncertain. V gave up 4 bases and J gave up 4 bases, with 13 bases separating them. Germline V CDR1 and CDR2: SNHLY, FYNNEI. This CDR3 has 14 residues. The CDR3, as DNA: TGTGCCAGCAGTGCTGAGGATCTGCCCTATGGCTACACCTTC. The encoded protein is CASSAEDLPYGYTF.

This clonotype has a count of ten or more. The V call is TRBV7-2, the J call TRBJ2-7; D is ambiguous. This CDR3 is 12 amino acids long. Per germline, CDR1 SGHTA and CDR2 FQGNSA. Trimming pared 2 bases from V and 4 bases from J, leaving 6 bases between. CDR3 sequence: CASSLINYEQYF. CDR3 nucleotide sequence: TGTGCCAGCAGCTTAATAAATTACGAGCAGTACTTC.

This clonotype was counted a single time. The rearrangement links TRBV28 to TRBJ1-2; D uncertain. This CDR3 has 13 residues. V shed 5 bases and J shed 2 bases, with 9 bases lying between them. The germline gives CDR1 MDHEN, CDR2 SYDVKM. The CDR3 loop reads CASSVDTNYGYTF. The CDR3 DNA reads TGTGCCAGCAGTGTAGACACCAACTATGGCTACACCTTC.

The CDR3 spells CASSLGALGGNGYTF. In DNA form, the CDR3 reads TGTGCCAGCAGCTTGGGCGCTCTGGGCGGGAATGGCTACACCTTC. This chain uses TRBV5-4 with TRBJ1-2, with D uncertain. This CDR3 spans 15 amino acids. Per the germline V gene, CDR1 is SGHNT and CDR2 is YYREEE (reference sequence). The V gene lost 0 bases and the J gene lost 6 bases, with 15 bases spanning the gap.

In this sample, this clonotype turned up many times. The chain uses TRBV3-1 and TRBJ1-5; unclear D gene. Trimming left V 3 bases short and J 0 bases short, with 15 bases between. The CDR3 totals 17 residues. From germline, CDR1 is LGHDT and CDR2 YNNKEL (reference sequence). CDR3 sequence (DNA): TGTGCCAGCAGCCAGCCTCGTGGCGTTTATAGCAATCAGCCCCAGCATTTT. This gives the protein CASSQPRGVYSNQPQHF.

This clonotype was seen only a few times. This chain joins TRBV28 and TRBJ2-3, with 9 positions matching TRBD1. From germline, CDR1 is MDHEN and CDR2 SYDVKM. J lost 6 bases, V lost 2 bases, and 18 bases had no gene match. The CDR3 runs to 19 residues. CDR3 protein: CASSLGGLTRTGVGDTQYF. Written as DNA, the CDR3 is TGTGCCAGCAGTTTAGGTGGTTTGACGAGGACAGGGGTCGGGGATACGCAGTATTTT.

Ten or more counts support this clonotype. The chain recombines TRBV19 with TRBJ2-2; TRBD2 matches at 13 bases. With V trimmed by 6 bases and J by 7 bases, 11 bases remained unmatched. Germline lookup yields CDR1 LNHDA and CDR2 SQIVND (reference sequence). The CDR3 extends over 17 amino acids. CDR3 region: CASSLGLAGVPSGELFF. CDR3 nucleotides: TGTGCCAGTAGCCTAGGACTAGCGGGGGTGCCAAGCGGGGAGCTGTTTTTT.

In this sample, this clonotype turned up many times. The chain joins TRBV28 to TRBJ2-7; 8 bases map to TRBD2. Losses at the gene ends were 7 bases for V and 0 bases for J; bases not matched to a gene: 14. CDR3 size: 17 residues. CDR1 and CDR2 from the germline V gene are MDHEN and SYDVKM. CDR3 nucleotide sequence: TGTGCCAGCAAACAACTCGGACTAGCTACCAACTCCTACGAGCAGTACTTC. The encoded protein is CASKQLGLATNSYEQYF.

CDR3 DNA sequence: TGTGCTAGTGGTTTGGAAGACACAGGGGTTACCGGGGAGCTGTTTTTT. Amino acids: CASGLEDTGVTGELFF. The chain carries TRBV12-5 and TRBJ2-2, with 7 bases that match TRBD1. This CDR3 region has 16 residues. Germline CDR1 reads LGHNT; CDR2 reads FRNRAP. Trimming removed 1 base from V and 5 bases from J; junction bases left unmatched: 7.

The chain recombines TRBV27 with TRBJ2-2, with 7 bases identical to TRBD2. J was trimmed by 4 bases and V by 2 bases; bases with no gene match: 7. CDR3 length equals 16 residues. Germline V gene sequence: CDR1 MNHEY, CDR2 SMNVEV (reference sequence). In nucleotides, the CDR3 is TGTGCCAGCAGTTTAATCCAGCGGGGTAGCACCGGGGAGCTGTTTTTT. Its protein product is CASSLIQRGSTGELFF.

This clonotype appeared a few times. The chain joins TRBV7-2 to TRBJ2-5, with 9 nucleotides matching TRBD1. The V gene's germline CDR1 is SGHTA and CDR2 FQGNSA. The trim removed 5 bases at V and 5 bases at J, leaving 3 bases unmatched. This CDR3 is 13 amino acids long. The CDR3 loop is CASSRGQGETQYF. The CDR3 nucleotides read TGTGCCAGCAGCCGAGGACAGGGGGAGACCCAGTACTTC.

J is TRBJ1-4 and V is TRBV11-2, with a tentative D call TRBD1 (6 bases). This CDR3 contains 16 residues. The germline V gene has CDR1 SGHAT and CDR2 FQNNGV. V dropped 3 bases and J dropped 0 bases, with 11 bases sitting between them. CDR3 sequence: CASSFGQSTTNEKLFF. CDR3 sequence (DNA): TGTGCCAGCAGCTTTGGACAGTCTACAACTAATGAAAAACTGTTTTTT.

This clonotype was seen a few times. The genes are TRBV12-3 or TRBV12-4 and TRBJ1-2; no clear D. Trimming removed 1 base at V and 1 base at J, with 4 bases between. This CDR3 contains 13 residues. The CDR3 reads CASSLGLNYGYTF. Here the CDR3 DNA reads TGTGCCAGCAGTTTAGGACTTAACTATGGCTACACCTTC.

In its sample, this clonotype was seen a few times. The V gene is TRBV5-1, the J gene TRBJ2-2, with D uncertain. V lost 5 bases and J 6 bases, leaving 5 bases between the germline ends. CDR3 length: 11 amino acids. Germline loops: CDR1 SGHRS, CDR2 YFSETQ. CDR3 sequence (DNA): TGCGCCAGCAGGCTAGCCGGGGAGCTGTTTTTT. It specifies CASRLAGELFF.

Regarding this clonotype: A much larger clone lies a single base off, so this may be a read error. This chain joins TRBV20-1 and TRBJ2-7; D is undetermined. V was shortened by 1 base and J by 6 bases, with 16 bases between the two germline ends. This CDR3 is built from 14 residues. Germline CDR1 is DFQATT and CDR2 is SNEGSKA (reference sequence). The CDR3 region has the DNA TGCAGTGCTAGAGCCGGTAATCAGATCGGCGAGCAGTACTTC. It yields the protein CSARAGNQIGEQYF.

This chain connects TRBV18 to TRBJ2-5; D is ambiguous. Germline V gene sequence: CDR1 KGHSH, CDR2 LQKENI. The CDR3 runs 12 residues. Trimming cost V 0 bases and J 1 base, with 0 bases left between them. The CDR3 spells CASSPPQETQYF. Here the CDR3 DNA reads TGTGCCAGCTCACCACCCCAAGAGACCCAGTACTTC.

In its sample, this clonotype was seen many times. The rearrangement joins TRBV5-6 to TRBJ1-6, with D uncertain. This CDR3 has 14 amino acids. Germline-derived CDR1 and CDR2 are SGHDT and YYEEEE. The V end was cut by 0 bases, the J end by 9 bases, with 10 bases between. CDR3 amino acids: CASSLGAQASPLHF. As DNA, the CDR3 is TGTGCCAGCAGCTTGGGAGCGCAGGCTTCACCCCTCCACTTT.

In DNA, the CDR3 is TGTGCCACTGAGGGGGGTTGGGACGAGCAGTACTTC. Its protein is CATEGGWDEQYF. The chain couples TRBV28 to TRBJ2-7; possibly TRBD1 or TRBD2 for D (6 bases each). The CDR3 sequence is 12 residues long. Germline assignment: CDR1 MDHEN and CDR2 SYDVKM. Trimming removed 10 bases from V and 5 bases from J, with 15 bases in between. Full variable domain (missing parts from reference TRBV28 and TRBJ2-7): DVKVTQSSRYLVKRTGEKVFLECVQDMDHENMFWYRQDPGLGLRLIYFSYDVKMKEKGDIPEGYSVSREKKERFSLILESASTNQTSMYLCATEGGWDEQYFGPGTRLTVT.

This clonotype was counted many times. The chain joins TRBV12-3 or TRBV12-4 to TRBJ1-5; D possibly corresponds to TRBD1 (6 bases). This CDR3 is built from 16 residues. The germline V and J ends were trimmed by 6 bases and 1 base, with 16 bases remaining between them. The CDR3, as DNA: TGTGCCAGCAGCTCCGGGCCGCAGGGGAGCAATCAGCCCCAGCATTTT. Protein sequence: CASSSGPQGSNQPQHF.

This clonotype was counted many times. The chain links TRBV20-1 to TRBJ2-7; TRBD1 is a possible D gene (5 bases). This CDR3 contains 12 residues. Looked up from germline, CDR1 is DFQATT and CDR2 is SNEGSKA (reference sequence). V was trimmed by 3 bases and J by 4 bases, leaving 10 bases between them. In nucleotides, the CDR3 is TGCAGTGCTAGTGACAGCACTTACGAGCAGTACTTC. It is translated as CSASDSTYEQYF.